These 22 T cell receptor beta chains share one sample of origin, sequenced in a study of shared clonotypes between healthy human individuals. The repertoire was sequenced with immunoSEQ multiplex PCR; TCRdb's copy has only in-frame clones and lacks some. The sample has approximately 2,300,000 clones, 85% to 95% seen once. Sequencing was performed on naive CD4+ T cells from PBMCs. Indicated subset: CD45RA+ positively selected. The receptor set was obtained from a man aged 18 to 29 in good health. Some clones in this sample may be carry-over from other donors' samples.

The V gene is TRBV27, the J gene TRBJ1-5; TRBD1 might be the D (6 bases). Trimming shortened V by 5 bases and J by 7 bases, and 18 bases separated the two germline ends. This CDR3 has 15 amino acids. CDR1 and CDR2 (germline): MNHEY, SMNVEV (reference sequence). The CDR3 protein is CASSTRRGTIQPQHF. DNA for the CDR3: TGTGCCAGCAGTACCCGCAGGGGTACGATCCAGCCCCAGCATTTT.

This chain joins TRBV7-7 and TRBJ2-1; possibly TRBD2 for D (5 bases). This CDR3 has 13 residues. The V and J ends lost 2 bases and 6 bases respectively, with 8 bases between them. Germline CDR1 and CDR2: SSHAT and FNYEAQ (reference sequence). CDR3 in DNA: TGTGCCAGCAGCTTATTCGGGGTCAATGAGCAGTTCTTC. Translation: CASSLFGVNEQFF.

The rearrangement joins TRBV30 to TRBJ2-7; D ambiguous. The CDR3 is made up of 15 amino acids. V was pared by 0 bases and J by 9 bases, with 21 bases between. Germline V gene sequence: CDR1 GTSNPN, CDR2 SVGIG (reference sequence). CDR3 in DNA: TGTGCCTGGAGTGTATCGGGTGCCCCCGAGGTGCGGCAGTACTTC. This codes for CAWSVSGAPEVRQYF.

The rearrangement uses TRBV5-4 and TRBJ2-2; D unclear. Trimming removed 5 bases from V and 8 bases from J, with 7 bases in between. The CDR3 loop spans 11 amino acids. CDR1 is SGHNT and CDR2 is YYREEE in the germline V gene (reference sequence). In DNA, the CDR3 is TGTGCCAGCAGTCGGCCTGGGGAGCTGTTTTTT. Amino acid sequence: CASSRPGELFF.

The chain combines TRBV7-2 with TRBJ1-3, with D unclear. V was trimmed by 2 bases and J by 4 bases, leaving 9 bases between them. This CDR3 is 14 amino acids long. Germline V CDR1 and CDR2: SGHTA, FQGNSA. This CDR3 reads CASSLSSAGNTIYF. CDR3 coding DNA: TGTGCCAGCAGCTTATCCAGCGCCGGAAACACCATATATTTT. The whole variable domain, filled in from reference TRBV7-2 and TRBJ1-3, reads GAGVSQSPSNKVTEKGKDVELRCDPISGHTALYWYRQSLGQGLEFLIYFQGNSAPDKSGLPSDRFSAERTGGSVSTLTIQRTQQEDSAVYLCASSLSSAGNTIYFGEGSWLTVV.

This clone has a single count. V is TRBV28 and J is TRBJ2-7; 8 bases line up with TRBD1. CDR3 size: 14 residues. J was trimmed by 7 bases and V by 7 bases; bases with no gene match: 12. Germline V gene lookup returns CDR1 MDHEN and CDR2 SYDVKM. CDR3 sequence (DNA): TGTGCCAGCACCTCCGGACAGGGATTGGAGGAGCAGTACTTC. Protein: CASTSGQGLEEQYF.

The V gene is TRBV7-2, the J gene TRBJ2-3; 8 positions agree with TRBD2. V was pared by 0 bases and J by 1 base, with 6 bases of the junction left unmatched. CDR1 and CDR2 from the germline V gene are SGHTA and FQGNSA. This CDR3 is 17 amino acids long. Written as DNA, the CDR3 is TGTGCCAGCAGCTTAGCCATCCCAGCGGGAGGCACAGATACGCAGTATTTT. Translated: CASSLAIPAGGTDTQYF.

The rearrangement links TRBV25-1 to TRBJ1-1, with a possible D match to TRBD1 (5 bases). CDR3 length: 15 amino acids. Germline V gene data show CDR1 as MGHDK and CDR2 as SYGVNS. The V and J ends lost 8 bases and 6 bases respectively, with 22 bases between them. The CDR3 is CASSGVDWMYSEAFF. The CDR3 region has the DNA TGTGCCAGCTCGGGGGTTGACTGGATGTATTCTGAAGCTTTCTTT.

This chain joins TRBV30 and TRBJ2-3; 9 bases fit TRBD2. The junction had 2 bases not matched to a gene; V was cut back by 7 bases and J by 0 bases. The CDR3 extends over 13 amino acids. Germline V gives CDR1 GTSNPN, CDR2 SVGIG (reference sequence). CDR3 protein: CASSGKSTDTQYF. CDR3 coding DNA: TGTGCCTCTAGCGGGAAGAGCACAGATACGCAGTATTTT.

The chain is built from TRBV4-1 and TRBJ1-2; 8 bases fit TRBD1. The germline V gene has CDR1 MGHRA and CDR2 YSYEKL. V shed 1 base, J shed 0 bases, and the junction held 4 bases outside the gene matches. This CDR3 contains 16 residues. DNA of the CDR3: TGCGCCAGCAGCCAAGTCGCCAGGGGGCCTAACTATGGCTACACCTTC. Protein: CASSQVARGPNYGYTF.

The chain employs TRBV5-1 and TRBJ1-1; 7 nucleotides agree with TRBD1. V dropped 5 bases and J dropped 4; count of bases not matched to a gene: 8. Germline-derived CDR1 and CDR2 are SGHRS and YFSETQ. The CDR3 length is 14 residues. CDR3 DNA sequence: TGCGCCAGCAGTCAAGGGGGCCCGGGCACTGAAGCTTTCTTT. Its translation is CASSQGGPGTEAFF.

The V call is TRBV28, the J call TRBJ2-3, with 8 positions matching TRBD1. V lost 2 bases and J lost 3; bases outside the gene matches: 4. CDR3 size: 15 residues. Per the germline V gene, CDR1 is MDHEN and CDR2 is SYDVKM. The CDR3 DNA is TGTGCCAGCAGTTTAAAAGGACAGGGAACAGATACGCAGTATTTT. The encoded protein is CASSLKGQGTDTQYF.

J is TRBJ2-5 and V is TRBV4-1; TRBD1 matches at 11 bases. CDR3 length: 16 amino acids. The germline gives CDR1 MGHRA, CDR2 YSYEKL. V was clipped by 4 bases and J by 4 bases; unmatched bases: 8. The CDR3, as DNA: TGCGCCAGCAGCCGAGGACAGGGGGCGAGGGGAGAGACCCAGTACTTC. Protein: CASSRGQGARGETQYF.

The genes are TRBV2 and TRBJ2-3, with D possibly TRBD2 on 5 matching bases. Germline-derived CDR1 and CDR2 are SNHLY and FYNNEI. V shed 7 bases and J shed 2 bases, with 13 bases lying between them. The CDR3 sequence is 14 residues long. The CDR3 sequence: CASTVAFYTDTQYF. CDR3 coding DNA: TGTGCCAGCACAGTAGCGTTCTACACAGATACGCAGTATTTT.

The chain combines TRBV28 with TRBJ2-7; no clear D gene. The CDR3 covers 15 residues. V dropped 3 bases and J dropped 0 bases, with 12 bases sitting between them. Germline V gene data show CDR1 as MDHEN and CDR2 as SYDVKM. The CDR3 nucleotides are TGTGCCAGCAGTTTTATTCCGGGCTTCTCCTACGAGCAGTACTTC. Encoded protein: CASSFIPGFSYEQYF.

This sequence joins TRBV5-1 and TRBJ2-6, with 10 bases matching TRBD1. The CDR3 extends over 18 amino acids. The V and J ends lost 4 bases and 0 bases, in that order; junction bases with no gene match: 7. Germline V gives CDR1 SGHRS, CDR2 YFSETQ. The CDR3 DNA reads TGCGCCAGCAGCCCAGGGACAGGGGACCTCTCTGGGGCCAACGTCCTGACTTTC. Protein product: CASSPGTGDLSGANVLTF.

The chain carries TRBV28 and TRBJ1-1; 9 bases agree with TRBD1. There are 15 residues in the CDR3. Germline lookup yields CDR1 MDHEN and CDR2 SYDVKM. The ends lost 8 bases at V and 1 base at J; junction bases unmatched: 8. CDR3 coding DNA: TGTGCCAGCCGGGACAGGGTGAGGAAGAACACTGAAGCTTTCTTT. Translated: CASRDRVRKNTEAFF.

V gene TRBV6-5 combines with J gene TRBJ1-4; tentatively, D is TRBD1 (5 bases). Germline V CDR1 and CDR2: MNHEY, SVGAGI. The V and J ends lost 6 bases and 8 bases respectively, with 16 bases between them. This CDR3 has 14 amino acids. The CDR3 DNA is TGTGCCAGCAGCCTAGGGGCTTTCGAGGAAAAACTGTTTTTT. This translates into CASSLGAFEEKLFF.

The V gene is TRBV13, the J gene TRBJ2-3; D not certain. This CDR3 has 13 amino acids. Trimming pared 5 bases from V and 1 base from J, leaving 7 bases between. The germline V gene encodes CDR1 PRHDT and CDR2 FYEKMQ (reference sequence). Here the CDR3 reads CASSAAGTDTQYF. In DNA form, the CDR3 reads TGTGCCAGCAGCGCGGCCGGCACAGATACGCAGTATTTT.

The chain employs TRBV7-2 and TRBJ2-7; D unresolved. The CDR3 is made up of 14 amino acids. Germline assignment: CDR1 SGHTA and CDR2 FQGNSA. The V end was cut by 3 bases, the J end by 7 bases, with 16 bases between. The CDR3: CASSLGSHAGEQYF. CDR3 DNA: TGTGCCAGCAGCTTGGGGTCCCACGCCGGGGAGCAGTACTTC.

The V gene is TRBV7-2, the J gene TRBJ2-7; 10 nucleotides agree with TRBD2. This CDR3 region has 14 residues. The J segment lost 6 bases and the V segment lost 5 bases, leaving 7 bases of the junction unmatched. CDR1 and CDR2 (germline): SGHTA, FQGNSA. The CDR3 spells CASSPFGLAVEQYF. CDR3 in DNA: TGTGCCAGCAGCCCATTCGGACTAGCGGTCGAGCAGTACTTC. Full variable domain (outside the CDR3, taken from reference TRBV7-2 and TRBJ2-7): GAGVSQSPSNKVTEKGKDVELRCDPISGHTALYWYRQSLGQGLEFLIYFQGNSAPDKSGLPSDRFSAERTGGSVSTLTIQRTQQEDSAVYLCASSPFGLAVEQYFGPGTRLTVT.

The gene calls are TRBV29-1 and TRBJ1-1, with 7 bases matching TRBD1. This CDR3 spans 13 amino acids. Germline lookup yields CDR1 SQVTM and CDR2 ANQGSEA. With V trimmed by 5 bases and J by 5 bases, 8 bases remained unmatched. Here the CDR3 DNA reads TGCAGCGTTACCCCAAGACAGGGAACTGAAGCTTTCTTT. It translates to CSVTPRQGTEAFF.